This entry is about one TCR beta chain. Its antigen is undetermined. This entry belongs to a study of CD8+ T cells in alopecia areata. General study results and limits: Normal scalp showed lower clonality than lesional scalp, especially alopecia totalis/universalis.

Sorting of PBMCs yielded the CD4+ and CD8+ T cells. The germline gives CDR1 SGHAT, CDR2 FQNNGV. V was shortened by 5 bases and J by 5 bases, with 13 bases between the two germline ends. The CDR3 contains 14 residues. Reverse transcribed after extraction, RNA yielded cDNA as the sequencing template. The method was immunoSEQ multiplex PCR; TCRdb's version includes in-frame clones alone and lacks a portion of them. The table shows 150,000 or so clones, with roughly 50% occurring only once. The clonotype comes from a human donor with alopecia areata. The sequenced sample was CD4+ T cells sorted from blood. The V and J genes are TRBV11-2 and TRBJ2-1; unclear D gene. The DNA for the CDR3 is TGTGCCAGCAGCCGACTGACCCGTAACAATGAGCAGTTCTTC. It encodes CASSRLTRNNEQFF.